One sample yielded the 31 T cell receptor beta chains listed below, sequenced in a study of CD8+ T cells in alopecia areata. Following RNA extraction, reverse transcription yielded cDNA that acted as the sequencing template. The table came from immunoSEQ multiplex PCR; TCRdb's copy has only in-frame clones and leaves some out. Of about 1,300 clones in the sample, roughly 73% were seen once. Documented treatment: oral pan-JAK inhibitor, 5-10 mg twice daily. Alopecia areata patients gave lesional scalp punch biopsies and peripheral blood samples. Sequences were derived from skin, sampled at week 24, from a patient treated with tofacitinib. These receptor sequences come from a human donor with alopecia areata.

The chain links TRBV27 to TRBJ1-4, with 8 bases aligning to TRBD1. CDR1 and CDR2 (germline): MNHEY, SMNVEV (reference sequence). This CDR3 region has 15 residues. V dropped 4 bases and J dropped 4; count of bases not matched to a gene: 5. The CDR3 protein is CASSSRQGYNEKLFF. CDR3 sequence (DNA): TGTGCCAGCAGTTCAAGACAGGGGTATAATGAAAAACTGTTTTTT.

This clone was counted a few times. The chain combines TRBV7-2 with TRBJ2-1; D unresolved. The germline V and J ends were trimmed by 2 bases and 1 base, with 9 bases remaining between them. This CDR3 contains 15 residues. In germline, CDR1 is SGHTA, CDR2 FQGNSA. DNA for the CDR3: TGTGCCAGCAGCTTAAGGTCGATTTCCTACAATGAGCAGTTCTTC. It is translated as CASSLRSISYNEQFF.

The chain carries TRBV7-8 and TRBJ2-1; tentatively, D is TRBD1 or TRBD2 (5 bases each). V was trimmed by 2 bases and J by 0 bases, leaving 11 bases between them. Germline loops: CDR1 SGHVS, CDR2 FQNEAQ. CDR3 length: 16 residues. The CDR3 DNA reads as TGTGCCAGCAGCTTAACGGCAGGGAGCTCCTACAATGAGCAGTTCTTC. It specifies CASSLTAGSSYNEQFF. The variable domain in full, completed from reference TRBV7-8 and TRBJ2-1, reads GAGVSQSPRYKVAKRGQDVALRCDPISGHVSLFWYQQALGQGPEFLTYFQNEAQLDKSGLPSDRFFAERPEGSVSTLKIQRTQQEDSAVYLCASSLTAGSSYNEQFFGPGTRLTVL.

CDR3: CASSPTGLAGITDTQYF. In nucleotides, the CDR3 is TGTGCCAGCAGCCCAACGGGACTAGCGGGGATCACAGATACGCAGTATTTT. The chain has TRBV4-2 and TRBJ2-3, with TRBD2 identical over 13 bases. CDR1 is LGHNA and CDR2 is YNFKEQ in the germline V gene. The CDR3 is 17 amino acids. Losses at the gene ends were 4 bases for V and 2 bases for J; bases not matched to a gene: 6.

The rearrangement joins TRBV7-8 to TRBJ2-6; tentatively, D is TRBD2 (6 bases). Germline CDR1 is SGHVS and CDR2 is FQNEAQ. The CDR3 is 18 amino acids. Deletions cut 2 bases from V and 0 bases from J, with 14 bases between. Here the CDR3 reads CASSLKGRGASGANVLTF. The CDR3 nucleotides are TGTGCCAGCAGCTTAAAAGGACGCGGGGCCTCTGGGGCCAACGTCCTGACTTTC.

The J gene is TRBJ1-2, the V gene TRBV4-1; D unresolved. Germline V gene sequence: CDR1 MGHRA, CDR2 YSYEKL. Trimming shortened V by 6 bases and J by 4 bases, and 15 bases separated the two germline ends. The CDR3 length is 14 residues. The CDR3 sequence: CASRPSSGGYGYTF. The CDR3 DNA sequence: TGCGCCAGCAGACCCAGCTCGGGCGGCTATGGCTACACCTTC.

This chain uses TRBV2 with TRBJ1-2, with 7 bases aligning to TRBD1. V shed 8 bases, J shed 4 bases, and the junction held 7 bases outside the gene matches. The germline V gene has CDR1 SNHLY and CDR2 FYNNEI. This CDR3 contains 13 residues. The chain's CDR3 is CASARQGGYGYTF. The CDR3 nucleotides are TGTGCCAGCGCCAGACAGGGCGGCTATGGCTACACCTTC.

This chain links TRBV4-1 with TRBJ1-5; no clear D gene. Trimming stripped 1 base from V and 1 base from J, with 17 bases between. Germline CDR1 MGHRA, CDR2 YSYEKL. The CDR3 has 18 residues. As DNA, the CDR3 is TGCGCCAGCAGCCAAGTCGACCTCGGGATGATGAGCAATCAGCCCCAGCATTTT. Translated, it gives CASSQVDLGMMSNQPQHF.

Regarding this clone: Other nucleotide sequences in the sample specify the same CDR3. The J gene is TRBJ1-6, the V gene TRBV27, with 7 positions matching TRBD1. The CDR3 loop spans 14 amino acids. Germline CDR1 reads MNHEY; CDR2 reads SMNVEV (reference sequence). The V gene end was trimmed by 7 bases and the J gene end by 7 bases; junction bases not matched to a gene: 7. The CDR3 sequence: CASNRQGPNSPLHF. In DNA form, the CDR3 reads TGTGCCAGCAACAGACAGGGACCCAATTCACCCCTCCACTTT.

The rearrangement links TRBV23-1 to TRBJ1-5; D may be TRBD1 (6 bases). TRBV23-1 has ORF status, its function being uncertain. This CDR3 has 17 residues. Trimming shortened V by 2 bases and J by 3 bases, and 17 bases separated the two germline ends. CDR3 amino acids: CASSQPSPGASNQPQHF. CDR3 in DNA: TGCGCCAGCAGTCAACCCAGCCCAGGGGCCTCCAATCAGCCCCAGCATTTT.

The J gene is TRBJ2-3, the V gene TRBV6-5; 10 bases agree with TRBD2. This CDR3 region has 15 residues. After removal of 7 bases from V and 4 bases from J, the junction contained 8 bases not matched to a gene. CDR1 is MNHEY and CDR2 is SVGAGI in the germline V gene. In nucleotides, the CDR3 is TGTGCCAGCAAAAGCGGGGGGGCGGGGGCAGATACGCAGTATTTT. Its protein product is CASKSGGAGADTQYF.

J is TRBJ2-3 and V is TRBV29-1; TRBD1 aligns across 9 bases. Germline trimming cut 5 bases from V and 0 bases from J; bases unmatched to any gene: 9. The CDR3 is made up of 16 amino acids. Germline V gives CDR1 SQVTM, CDR2 ANQGSEA. For the CDR3, the DNA is TGCAGCGTTAAAGGATGGGGGACAGGGAGCACAGATACGCAGTATTTT. Encoded protein: CSVKGWGTGSTDTQYF.

This chain joins TRBV6-1 and TRBJ2-7; D not certain. CDR3 length: 14 residues. Germline-derived CDR1 and CDR2 are MNHNS and SASEGT. Trimming removed 0 bases at V and 6 bases at J, with 12 bases between. CDR3 nucleotide sequence: TGTGCCAGCAGTGAAGCGGGCCCACGAGCCGAGCAGTACTTC. It codes for CASSEAGPRAEQYF.

CDR3 sequence reads: CASSQPKFSQYF. DNA for the CDR3: TGCGCCAGCAGTCAGCCAAAGTTTTCCCAGTACTTC. The chain employs TRBV23-1 and TRBJ2-5; D gene unclear. TRBV23-1 is known as an ORF, though its function is uncertain. The CDR3 covers 12 residues. V dropped 3 bases and J dropped 9 bases, with 11 bases sitting between them.

The chain recombines TRBV14 with TRBJ2-2; 14 bases line up with TRBD2. Germline CDR1 and CDR2: SGHDN and FVKESK. This CDR3 has 16 residues. The ends lost 4 bases at V and 5 bases at J; junction bases unmatched: 3. The CDR3 loop is CASSPWTSGGTGELFF. The CDR3 DNA follows: TGTGCCAGCAGCCCCTGGACTAGCGGGGGGACCGGGGAGCTGTTTTTT.

Relative to its sample, this clone is large (0.1 to 1%). The chain has TRBV10-3 and TRBJ2-7, with D tentatively TRBD1 (6 bases). The V and J ends lost 6 bases and 3 bases respectively, with 18 bases between them. This CDR3 region has 15 residues. CDR1 and CDR2 (germline): ENHRY, SYGVKD. In DNA form, the CDR3 reads TGTGCCATCAGCTCTGACAGGTTTTCCTACTACGAGCAGTACTTC. Protein: CAISSDRFSYYEQYF.

The sample holds a few counts of this clone. The chain uses TRBV5-1 and TRBJ1-4; D is undetermined. V dropped 2 bases and J dropped 2 bases, with 13 bases sitting between them. The germline gives CDR1 SGHRS, CDR2 YFSETQ. The CDR3 runs 16 residues. CDR3 nucleotide sequence: TGCGCCAGCAGCTTAGCGCCTCCGGGGACTAATGAAAAACTGTTTTTT. The encoded protein is CASSLAPPGTNEKLFF. Supplemented by reference TRBV5-1 and TRBJ1-4, the full variable domain reads KAGVTQTPRYLIKTRGQQVTLSCSPISGHRSVSWYQQTPGQGLQFLFEYFSETQRNKGNFPGRFSGRQFSNSRSEMNVSTLELGDSALYLCASSLAPPGTNEKLFFGSGTQLSVL.

As DNA, the CDR3 is TGCGCCAGCAGCCAAGAAGTGCTCAGGCGGGGGCCAGGAAACTCTGGGGCCAACGTCCTGACTTTC. As protein: CASSQEVLRRGPGNSGANVLTF. J is TRBJ2-6 and V is TRBV4-1; possibly TRBD2 for D (7 bases). The germline CDR1 and CDR2 sequences are MGHRA and YSYEKL. The V end lost 0 bases, the J end lost 0 bases, and 24 bases lay between the germline ends. The CDR3 consists of 22 residues.

This clone has only a few counts. The chain employs TRBV5-4 and TRBJ2-7; D remains unclear. V was clipped by 2 bases and J by 0 bases, with 12 bases between them. Per germline, CDR1 SGHNT and CDR2 YYREEE (reference sequence). There are 15 residues in the CDR3. This chain's CDR3 is CASSFVCNGSYEQYF. In DNA, the CDR3 is TGTGCCAGCAGCTTTGTGTGCAACGGCTCCTACGAGCAGTACTTC. Using reference TRBV5-4 and TRBJ2-7 for the parts outside the CDR3, the full variable domain is ETGVTQSPTHLIKTRGQQVTLRCSSQSGHNTVSWYQQALGQGPQFIFQYYREEENGRGNFPPRFSGLQFPNYSSELNVNALELDDSALYLCASSFVCNGSYEQYFGPGTRLTVT.

V is TRBV15 and J is TRBJ2-3; no firm D call. V lost 5 bases to trimming and J lost 2 bases, with 20 bases between them. This CDR3 spans 17 amino acids. The germline V gene has CDR1 LNHNV and CDR2 YYDKDF (reference sequence). CDR3: CATSGLISSYFTDTQYF. CDR3 sequence (DNA): TGTGCCACCAGCGGCTTAATCTCGTCTTACTTCACAGATACGCAGTATTTT.

This clone was found once. The chain recombines TRBV18 with TRBJ2-2, with D hard to call. The CDR3 contains 12 residues. Germline CDR1 is KGHSH and CDR2 is LQKENI. The V and J ends lost 4 bases and 5 bases respectively, with 5 bases between them. The CDR3 loop is CASSHDTGELFF. DNA for the CDR3: TGTGCCAGCTCACATGATACCGGGGAGCTGTTTTTT.

The CDR3 DNA sequence: TGCGCCAGCAGCCTGCTGGCGGGGGGACAAGAGACCCAGTACTTC. Its translation is CASSLLAGGQETQYF. The rearrangement links TRBV5-1 to TRBJ2-5; 8 nucleotides align to TRBD2. Per the germline V gene, CDR1 is SGHRS and CDR2 is YFSETQ. CDR3 length: 15 amino acids. After removal of 4 bases from V and 2 bases from J, the junction contained 7 bases not matched to a gene.

The CDR3 spells CASSALDSPEAFF. The CDR3 DNA sequence: TGTGCCAGCAGCGCCTTAGACTCCCCTGAAGCTTTCTTT. The chain is built from TRBV7-9 and TRBJ1-1; no clear D. The V gene lost 5 bases and the J gene lost 6 bases, with 13 bases spanning the gap. Looked up from germline, CDR1 is SEHNR and CDR2 is FQNEAQ (reference sequence). The CDR3 consists of 13 residues.

The rearrangement uses TRBV5-1 and TRBJ2-3, with a possible D match to TRBD2 (6 bases). This CDR3 spans 14 amino acids. CDR1 SGHRS and CDR2 YFSETQ come from the germline V gene. The germline V and J ends were trimmed by 7 bases and 6 bases, with 18 bases remaining between them. The CDR3 spells CASAPQTSSDTQYF. The CDR3 bases are TGCGCCAGCGCCCCCCAAACTAGCTCGGATACGCAGTATTTT.

V is TRBV21-1 and J is TRBJ2-4; TRBD2 is the table's D call, not checked against the DNA. TRBV21-1 represents a pseudogene. The CDR3 is 17 residues long. CDR3 in amino acids: CASRRGLATARKNIQYF. CDR3 sequence (DNA): TGTGCCAGCAGGCGCGGGCTAGCTACAGCAAGAAAAAACATTCAGTACTTC.

This clone was counted once. The V and J genes are TRBV2 and TRBJ2-6; TRBD1 matches at 7 bases. Germline-derived CDR1 and CDR2 are SNHLY and FYNNEI. This CDR3 has 18 amino acids. J was trimmed by 1 base and V by 6 bases; bases with no gene match: 12. CDR3 DNA: TGTGCCAGCAGAGTCCGACAGGGATTGTATTCTGGGGCCAACGTCCTGACTTTC. This gives the protein CASRVRQGLYSGANVLTF.

This chain connects TRBV2 to TRBJ1-2, with TRBD1 matching 8 bases. Germline V CDR1 and CDR2: SNHLY, FYNNEI. The V segment lost 8 bases and the J segment 7 bases; nucleotides outside the gene matches: 12. The CDR3 extends over 14 amino acids. CDR3 sequence (DNA): TGTGCCAGCTTTGGACAGGGTAGGGGTCTTGGCTACACCTTC. Its translation: CASFGQGRGLGYTF.

This clone was picked up one time. The chain uses TRBV4-1 and TRBJ1-4; TRBD1 might be the D (5 bases). This CDR3 contains 15 residues. Germline CDR1 MGHRA, CDR2 YSYEKL. V dropped 3 bases and J dropped 7 bases, with 15 bases sitting between them. The CDR3 bases are TGCGCCAGCAGCCAGCCCCAGGGTTCAGGTGAAAAACTGTTTTTT. It yields the protein CASSQPQGSGEKLFF.

This chain connects TRBV4-1 to TRBJ1-2; a weak D match, TRBD1 (6 bases). This CDR3 is built from 14 residues. V lost 1 base to trimming and J lost 8 bases, with 14 bases between them. Germline-derived CDR1 and CDR2 are MGHRA and YSYEKL. The CDR3, as DNA: TGCGCCAGCAGCCAAGTCGCAGGGGTCTACGGCTACACCTTC. It is translated as CASSQVAGVYGYTF.

The DNA for the CDR3 is TGTGCCAGCAGTTACTCGCCGCTCAGTACTAACACTGAAGCTTTCTTT. Translated, it gives CASSYSPLSTNTEAFF. V gene TRBV6-5 combines with J gene TRBJ1-1; no clear D. V was clipped by 0 bases and J by 2 bases, with 13 bases between them. CDR1 and CDR2 from the germline V gene are MNHEY and SVGAGI. This CDR3 has 16 residues.

The gene calls are TRBV19 and TRBJ1-2; TRBD1 matches at 7 bases. The V gene end was trimmed by 3 bases and the J gene end by 6 bases; junction bases not matched to a gene: 7. The CDR3 totals 14 residues. Germline V gives CDR1 LNHDA, CDR2 SQIVND (reference sequence). This CDR3 is CASSIPGTAHGYTF. CDR3 DNA: TGTGCCAGTAGTATTCCCGGGACAGCCCATGGCTACACCTTC.